These 25 T cell receptor beta chains originate from one sample sequenced in a study of T-cell reconstitution after alpha-beta-depleted transplantation in children. The TCRbeta library was prepared with unique molecular identifiers. Each CDR3 protein is one row after TCRdb ran MiXCR on the PCR reads. Altogether about 240,000 distinct CDR3 sequences are present, about 26% being singletons, with the ten largest covering roughly 2.6%. The starting material was PBMCs, obtained before TCRalphabeta/CD19-depleted stem cell transplant. The receptors originated from a girl aged 2 to 9 with Fanconi anemia, due to receive a stem cell transplant.

On this clonotype itself: A read error may be the cause here, since a much bigger clone is one base away. The chain recombines TRBV7-2 with TRBJ2-3; D assignment may be TRBD1 or TRBD2 (5 bases each). The germline gives CDR1 SGHTA, CDR2 FQGNSA. This CDR3 is 16 amino acids long. Trimming pared 2 bases from V and 11 bases from J, leaving 23 bases between. CDR3 bases: TGTGCCAGCAGCTTATGGTTTCGGTTAGGGACCGCCCTGCAGTATTTT. Its translation: CASSLWFRLGTALQYF.

There are many counts of this clonotype. The chain joins TRBV29-1 to TRBJ2-1; D is perhaps TRBD2 (5 bases). Between the trimmed V and J ends, which lost 5 bases and 7 bases, there was a span of 12 bases. The CDR3 length is 12 residues. Germline CDR1 and CDR2: SQVTM and ANQGSEA. As DNA, the CDR3 is TGCAGCGTTCTCCGACTATTGAATGAGCAGTTCTTC. This encodes CSVLRLLNEQFF.

This clonotype was counted a few times. This chain joins TRBV28 and TRBJ2-1; 7 bases are shared with TRBD1. The CDR3 is made up of 15 amino acids. The germline V gene has CDR1 MDHEN and CDR2 SYDVKM. J lost 4 bases, V lost 6 bases, and 9 bases had no gene match. The DNA for the CDR3 is TGTGCCAGCAGACCCGGGACAGTCCATTACAATGAGCAGTTCTTC. Its protein is CASRPGTVHYNEQFF. Combining the CDR3 with reference TRBV28 and TRBJ2-1 gives the whole variable domain DVKVTQSSRYLVKRTGEKVFLECVQDMDHENMFWYRQDPGLGLRLIYFSYDVKMKEKGDIPEGYSVSREKKERFSLILESASTNQTSMYLCASRPGTVHYNEQFFGPGTRLTVL.

This clonotype was seen repeatedly, ten times or more. The chain recombines TRBV10-3 with TRBJ2-6; D is unresolved. Germline lookup yields CDR1 ENHRY and CDR2 SYGVKD. V lost 5 bases and J 2 bases, leaving 10 bases between the germline ends. The CDR3 length is 15 residues. The CDR3: CAISYSDTGANVLTF. The CDR3, as DNA: TGTGCCATCAGTTACAGTGACACTGGGGCCAACGTCCTGACTTTC.

The gene calls are TRBV5-6 and TRBJ2-7, with 14 bases lining up with TRBD2. Unmatched junction bases numbered 8, after V lost 4 bases and J lost 5 bases. The CDR3 spans 16 residues. Per the germline V gene, CDR1 is SGHDT and CDR2 is YYEEEE. The CDR3 nucleotides read TGTGCCAGCAGCGAGGGACTAGCGGGGGAGGCCCACGAGCAGTACTTC. This gives the protein CASSEGLAGEAHEQYF.

The rearrangement links TRBV29-1 to TRBJ2-1; D is uncertain. This CDR3 is built from 13 residues. V was cut by 4 bases and J by 5 bases, with 12 bases left in between. Germline V lookup: CDR1 SQVTM, CDR2 ANQGSEA. CDR3 bases: TGCAGCGTTGTACGGATAAGGGACAATGAGCAGTTCTTC. The encoded protein is CSVVRIRDNEQFF.

The chain joins TRBV7-8 to TRBJ2-1; D may correspond to TRBD1 or TRBD2 (5 bases each). V lost 7 bases and J lost 7, with 23 bases in between. This CDR3 contains 16 residues. Per the germline V gene, CDR1 is SGHVS and CDR2 is FQNEAQ. CDR3 amino acids: CASNRRGFPRENEQFF. CDR3 nucleotides: TGTGCCAGCAACAGGAGAGGATTTCCGAGGGAGAATGAGCAGTTCTTC.

This clonotype has a count of ten or more. The chain employs TRBV29-1 and TRBJ2-1; D remains unclear. This CDR3 comprises 15 residues. The V end lost 3 bases, the J end lost 0 bases, and 12 bases lay between the germline ends. Looked up from germline, CDR1 is SQVTM and CDR2 is ANQGSEA. CDR3 DNA: TGCAGCGTTGATTTGCAGCGATTCTCCTACAATGAGCAGTTCTTC. This translates into CSVDLQRFSYNEQFF.

The rearrangement joins TRBV12-3 or TRBV12-4 to TRBJ2-3; 15 bases are a match to TRBD2. The junction had 13 bases not matched to a gene; V was cut back by 6 bases and J by 0 bases. The CDR3 runs 20 residues. Here the CDR3 reads CASSTYPGLAGGRSTDTQYF. CDR3 sequence (DNA): TGTGCCAGCAGCACATACCCCGGACTAGCGGGGGGGCGTAGCACAGATACGCAGTATTTT.

This clonotype has a count of ten or more. This sequence joins TRBV7-6 and TRBJ2-7, with TRBD2 matching 9 bases. Germline V gives CDR1 SGHVS, CDR2 FNYEAQ. The J segment lost 3 bases and the V segment lost 5 bases, leaving 8 bases of the junction unmatched. This CDR3 spans 15 amino acids. In DNA form, the CDR3 reads TGTGCCAGCAGCGTAAGTCAAGCGGGGGGCTACGAGCAGTACTTC. Amino acids: CASSVSQAGGYEQYF.

A few counts support this clonotype. V gene TRBV2 combines with J gene TRBJ2-1; 10 bases are a match to TRBD2. Germline values: CDR1 SNHLY, CDR2 FYNNEI. The CDR3 sequence is 13 residues long. J lost 5 bases, V lost 6 bases, and 1 base had no gene match. This chain's CDR3 is CASRGLADNEQFF. The CDR3 nucleotides read TGTGCCAGCAGAGGACTAGCGGACAATGAGCAGTTCTTC.

The chain has TRBV20-1 and TRBJ2-5; possibly TRBD1 for D (5 bases). The germline CDR1 and CDR2 sequences are DFQATT and SNEGSKA (reference sequence). This CDR3 has 12 amino acids. The germline V and J ends were trimmed by 0 bases and 5 bases, with 7 bases remaining between them. The CDR3 region has the DNA TGCAGTGCTAGAGACAGGGCGGAGACCCAGTACTTC. This codes for CSARDRAETQYF.

The chain uses TRBV3-1 and TRBJ2-1, with D perhaps TRBD2 (5 bases). The CDR3 is 13 residues long. The germline V gene encodes CDR1 LGHDT and CDR2 YNNKEL (reference sequence). V lost 1 base to trimming and J lost 8 bases, with 9 bases between them. Here the CDR3 DNA reads TGTGCCAGCAGCCAAGCGGGGTTTGATGAGCAGTTCTTC. Its protein product is CASSQAGFDEQFF.

J is TRBJ2-7 and V is TRBV5-1; TRBD2 agrees at 10 bases. The germline CDR1 and CDR2 sequences are SGHRS and YFSETQ. This CDR3 region has 15 residues. The trim removed 1 base at V and 7 bases at J, leaving 8 bases unmatched. CDR3 sequence reads: CASSLSTLAGDEQYF. CDR3 sequence (DNA): TGCGCCAGCAGCTTGAGCACGCTAGCGGGGGATGAGCAGTACTTC.

V is TRBV29-1 and J is TRBJ2-7, with 7 bases lining up with TRBD2. Trimming took 5 bases from V and 2 from J; bases not matched to a gene: 15. CDR1 and CDR2 (germline): SQVTM, ANQGSEA. This CDR3 is 16 amino acids long. CDR3 in amino acids: CSVSISVLAIPYEQYF. CDR3 bases: TGCAGCGTTTCGATCTCTGTACTAGCGATTCCCTACGAGCAGTACTTC.

The chain uses TRBV4-1 and TRBJ2-6; 9 nucleotides agree with TRBD1. Trimming at V came to 3 bases and at J to 0 bases, leaving 6 bases not matched to a gene. Looked up from germline, CDR1 is MGHRA and CDR2 is YSYEKL. The CDR3 spans 18 residues. The CDR3 sequence is CASSHRQGVHSGANVLTF. The CDR3 DNA reads TGCGCCAGCAGCCACCGACAGGGGGTCCACTCTGGGGCCAACGTCCTGACTTTC.

CDR3 sequence: CSVDPRGTDTQYF. The CDR3 DNA follows: TGCAGCGTTGACCCGAGGGGGACAGATACGCAGTATTTT. This chain links TRBV29-1 with TRBJ2-3; D may be TRBD1 (6 bases). Trimming took off 3 bases at V and 3 bases at J, with 10 bases between the two ends. In germline, CDR1 is SQVTM, CDR2 ANQGSEA. The CDR3 runs to 13 residues.

This clonotype has a handful of counts. This sequence joins TRBV20-1 and TRBJ2-5; 13 nucleotides match TRBD2. The CDR3 spans 14 residues. V dropped 6 bases and J dropped 5; count of bases not matched to a gene: 6. CDR1 and CDR2 from the germline V gene are DFQATT and SNEGSKA (reference sequence). DNA for the CDR3: TGCAGTGCCGAGACTAGCGGGAGGTGGGAGACCCAGTACTTC. The encoded protein is CSAETSGRWETQYF.

This clonotype appeared many times. The CDR3 here is CAISEGDTQYF. The DNA of the CDR3 is TGTGCCATCAGTGAAGGAGATACGCAGTATTTT. The rearrangement joins TRBV10-3 to TRBJ2-3; D is uncertain. Germline V gene sequence: CDR1 ENHRY, CDR2 SYGVKD. The CDR3 is 11 amino acids. Between the trimmed V and J ends, which lost 3 bases and 5 bases, there was a span of 3 bases.

This clonotype occurred a few times. The V call is TRBV6-1, the J call TRBJ2-3; tentative D call: TRBD2 (5 bases). V shed 8 bases and J shed 0 bases, with 12 bases lying between them. The CDR3 consists of 14 residues. CDR1 is MNHNS, CDR2 SASEGT, per germline. The CDR3 DNA reads as TGTGCCAGCCAAGGGAGAGAGAGCACAGATACGCAGTATTTT. It encodes CASQGRESTDTQYF.

This clonotype was found a few times. Being one base from a much bigger clone, this may be a read error. The rearrangement uses TRBV29-1 and TRBJ1-1; the D is unclear. Germline V CDR1 and CDR2: SQVTM, ANQGSEA. The germline V and J ends were trimmed by 4 bases and 12 bases, with 15 bases remaining between them. CDR3 length: 11 residues. The CDR3 is CSVAGGRRTFF. CDR3 coding DNA: TGCAGCGTTGCCGGCGGGAGGAGAACTTTCTTT.

This clonotype was observed at least ten times. CDR3: CSASEGRLTSGKTDTQYF. CDR3 nucleotides: TGCAGTGCTAGCGAGGGGCGGTTGACTAGCGGGAAGACAGATACGCAGTATTTT. This chain joins TRBV20-1 and TRBJ2-3; 11 bases align to TRBD2. J was trimmed by 3 bases and V by 3 bases; bases with no gene match: 14. Germline values: CDR1 DFQATT, CDR2 SNEGSKA (reference sequence). There are 18 residues in the CDR3.

This clonotype was seen repeatedly, ten times or more. V gene TRBV5-1 combines with J gene TRBJ2-3; D could derive from TRBD1 or TRBD2 (5 bases each). CDR1 is SGHRS and CDR2 is YFSETQ in the germline V gene. Deletions cut 2 bases from V and 3 bases from J, with 10 bases between. This CDR3 region has 14 residues. The CDR3: CASSFRDDTDTQYF. CDR3 DNA: TGCGCCAGCAGCTTCCGGGACGATACAGATACGCAGTATTTT.

This chain uses TRBV7-3 with TRBJ2-1; the D is unclear. This CDR3 comprises 16 residues. CDR1 SGHTA and CDR2 FQGTGA come from the germline V gene. Trimming pared 5 bases from V and 10 bases from J, leaving 24 bases between. For the CDR3, the DNA is TGTGCCAGCAGCATCCCTAGGTATGGTCAATCAGAAGAGCAGTTCTTC. Its translation is CASSIPRYGQSEEQFF.

J is TRBJ2-1 and V is TRBV5-4, with 8 nucleotides matching TRBD1. This CDR3 has 15 residues. Germline loops: CDR1 SGHNT, CDR2 YYREEE (reference sequence). Trimming removed 3 bases from V and 4 bases from J; junction bases left unmatched: 6. CDR3 loop: CASSSVDRAYNEQFF. As DNA, the CDR3 is TGTGCCAGCAGCTCCGTGGACAGGGCTTACAATGAGCAGTTCTTC.